These 32 T cell receptor beta chains share one sample of origin, sequenced in a study of T cells in Graves' hyperthyroidism and ophthalmopathy. Amplification targeted TCR beta CDR3 regions from RNA transcripts. A first-round RT-PCR of the TCR CDR3 used the HTBI primer set. TCRdb re-called the multiplex PCR reads with MiXCR, one entry per CDR3 protein. The data contain hundreds of thousands of distinct CDR3 sequences, 40% to 55% of them singletons. The sequencing input was peripheral blood or thyroid tissue (not recorded which). The source of these receptors is an adult man with Graves' disease, either hyperthyroidism or ophthalmopathy (not recorded which).

This clonotype was observed a handful of times. The CDR3, as DNA: TGTGCCAGCAGCTTAGCTGGGTATCGGGACACCTCCTACGAGCAGTACTTC. Translation: CASSLAGYRDTSYEQYF. The chain joins TRBV7-6 to TRBJ2-7, with a possible D match to TRBD1 (6 bases). V dropped 0 bases and J dropped 0 bases, with 15 bases sitting between them. Germline CDR1 reads SGHVS; CDR2 reads FNYEAQ. The CDR3 consists of 17 residues.

The chain employs TRBV20-1 and TRBJ1-5; TRBD1 is a possible D gene (5 bases). The germline V gene encodes CDR1 DFQATT and CDR2 SNEGSKA (reference sequence). V lost 4 bases and J 8 bases, leaving 15 bases between the germline ends. The CDR3 length is 13 residues. CDR3 bases: TGCAGTGCTATCCGGGACCACGAGGAGCCCCAGCATTTT. This gives the protein CSAIRDHEEPQHF.

There are a few counts of this clonotype. This rearrangement joins TRBV20-1 to TRBJ2-2; D is ambiguous. Trimming removed 7 bases from V and 10 bases from J, with 16 bases in between. The CDR3 totals 12 residues. The germline V gene has CDR1 DFQATT and CDR2 SNEGSKA (reference sequence). CDR3 in amino acids: CSVFSPRSELFF. CDR3 in DNA: TGCAGTGTATTTAGTCCTCGGTCGGAGCTGTTTTTT.

This chain links TRBV29-1 with TRBJ1-5; possible D gene TRBD1, 5 bases. The CDR3 totals 13 residues. V was trimmed by 8 bases and J by 0 bases, leaving 11 bases between them. From germline, CDR1 is SQVTM and CDR2 ANQGSEA. CDR3 sequence reads: CSRGGDSNQPQHF. CDR3 coding DNA: TGCAGCCGGGGGGGGGATAGCAATCAGCCCCAGCATTTT.

On this clonotype itself: A much bigger clone sits one base away, suggesting this may be a read error. The chain's CDR3 is CSVESLYAGYTF. The CDR3 DNA is TGCAGCGTTGAATCCCTCTATGCTGGCTACACCTTC. The chain has TRBV29-1 and TRBJ1-2; D ambiguous. This CDR3 has 12 residues. V was clipped by 2 bases and J by 7 bases, with 11 bases between them. The germline V gene has CDR1 SQVTM and CDR2 ANQGSEA.

The J gene is TRBJ1-6, the V gene TRBV19; 9 bases map to TRBD1. This CDR3 is 14 amino acids long. V gave up 6 bases and J gave up 8 bases; unmatched junction bases: 5. Looked up from germline, CDR1 is LNHDA and CDR2 is SQIVND (reference sequence). In nucleotides, the CDR3 is TGTGCCAGTAGAGTATGGACAGGGGATTCACCCCTCCACTTT. It yields the protein CASRVWTGDSPLHF.

The chain links TRBV10-3 to TRBJ1-5; D remains unclear. Per germline, CDR1 ENHRY and CDR2 SYGVKD. CDR3 length: 12 amino acids. Trimming shortened V by 3 bases and J by 3 bases, and 3 bases separated the two germline ends. CDR3 DNA: TGTGCCATCAGTGATCACAATCAGCCCCAGCATTTT. Translating gives CAISDHNQPQHF.

The chain couples TRBV25-1 to TRBJ1-1; D is unclear. The germline V gene has CDR1 MGHDK and CDR2 SYGVNS. Trimming stripped 7 bases from V and 1 base from J, with 13 bases between. The CDR3 runs 14 residues. The CDR3: CASTNYGKNTEAFF. CDR3 in DNA: TGTGCCAGCACCAATTACGGGAAGAACACTGAAGCTTTCTTT. The full variable domain, with the rest looked up from reference TRBV25-1 and TRBJ1-1, is EADIYQTPRYLVIGTGKKITLECSQTMGHDKMYWYQQDPGMELHLIHYSYGVNSTEKGDLSSESTVSRIRTEHFPLTLESARPSHTSQYLCASTNYGKNTEAFFGQGTRLTVV.

This clonotype was observed a handful of times. This chain links TRBV5-1 with TRBJ2-2; TRBD1 is a possible D gene (6 bases). Germline V CDR1 and CDR2: SGHRS, YFSETQ. V lost 3 bases and J lost 6, with 12 bases in between. CDR3 length: 14 amino acids. The CDR3 region is CASSSITGPGELFF. The CDR3 nucleotides read TGCGCCAGCAGCTCCATTACAGGGCCCGGGGAGCTGTTTTTT.

This clonotype was seen many times. The chain couples TRBV2 to TRBJ1-6; D not resolved. The length of the CDR3 is 14 residues. V dropped 2 bases and J dropped 6 bases, with 8 bases sitting between them. Germline loops: CDR1 SNHLY, CDR2 FYNNEI. The CDR3 nucleotides read TGTGCCAGCAGTGAAAGGTTTTTTAATTCACCCCTCCACTTT. Protein: CASSERFFNSPLHF.

The chain couples TRBV7-2 to TRBJ1-6; D is perhaps TRBD1 (6 bases). The CDR3 runs to 18 residues. Trimming stripped 3 bases from V and 0 bases from J, with 15 bases between. Germline V gives CDR1 SGHTA, CDR2 FQGNSA. This CDR3 is CASSLWGGGASYNSPLHF. The CDR3 coding sequence is TGTGCCAGCAGCTTGTGGGGAGGGGGGGCCTCCTATAATTCACCCCTCCACTTT.

This clonotype was found many times. The J gene is TRBJ2-7, the V gene TRBV2, with 10 bases matching TRBD2. In germline, CDR1 is SNHLY, CDR2 FYNNEI. Losses at the gene ends were 0 bases for V and 3 bases for J; bases not matched to a gene: 5. The CDR3 is 16 residues long. The CDR3 DNA sequence: TGTGCCAGCAGTGAAGCGGGGAGCGGGAGGGTCTACGAGCAGTACTTC. Translating gives CASSEAGSGRVYEQYF. The full variable domain, its missing parts supplied by reference TRBV2 and TRBJ2-7, is EPEVTQTPSHQVTQMGQEVILRCVPISNHLYFYWYRQILGQKVEFLVSFYNNEISEKSEIFDDQFSVERPDGSNFTLKIRSTKLEDSAMYFCASSEAGSGRVYEQYFGPGTRLTVT.

A few counts support this clonotype. Sequence at one end of the junction differs from germline and may be a read error. The CDR3 protein is CASSQDHHRGSGYTF. CDR3 bases: TGCGCCAGCAGCCAAGATCACCACAGGGGTAGTGGCTACACCTTC. The chain recombines TRBV7-3 with TRBJ1-2, with 7 bases that match TRBD1. The germline CDR1 and CDR2 sequences are SGHTA and FQGTGA. The CDR3 has 15 amino acids.

In its sample, this clonotype was seen many times. This chain joins TRBV10-3 and TRBJ2-7, with D possibly TRBD1 on 5 matching bases. In germline, CDR1 is ENHRY, CDR2 SYGVKD. The CDR3 length is 15 residues. Between the trimmed V and J ends, which lost 2 bases and 0 bases, there was a span of 11 bases. The CDR3: CAISEEGVVSYEQYF. CDR3 sequence (DNA): TGTGCCATCAGTGAGGAAGGGGTCGTCTCCTACGAGCAGTACTTC.

The chain recombines TRBV2 with TRBJ2-7; 7 bases agree with TRBD1. J was trimmed by 6 bases and V by 6 bases; bases with no gene match: 14. This CDR3 has 15 amino acids. Germline CDR1 SNHLY, CDR2 FYNNEI. CDR3 loop: CASSSEGGSQGEQYF. CDR3 DNA: TGTGCCAGCAGCAGTGAAGGGGGCAGCCAGGGCGAGCAGTACTTC.

This clonotype turned up a few times. J is TRBJ1-2 and V is TRBV6-5; the D is unclear. The germline gives CDR1 MNHEY, CDR2 SVGAGI. V was trimmed by 5 bases and J by 9 bases, leaving 22 bases between them. The CDR3 length is 15 residues. The CDR3 region is CASSEGGSLKVSYTF. The CDR3 DNA reads TGTGCCAGCAGTGAAGGAGGATCCCTCAAAGTTAGCTACACCTTC.

The J gene is TRBJ2-5, the V gene TRBV10-3; D not resolved. Looked up from germline, CDR1 is ENHRY and CDR2 is SYGVKD. The CDR3 consists of 12 residues. V gave up 10 bases and J gave up 1 base, with 10 bases separating them. The CDR3 sequence: CATKTVQETQYF. CDR3 DNA: TGTGCCACTAAGACGGTCCAAGAGACCCAGTACTTC.

This clonotype was recorded many times. J is TRBJ1-5 and V is TRBV2; possible D gene TRBD1, 6 bases. V was trimmed by 5 bases and J by 1 base, leaving 6 bases between them. Germline V lookup: CDR1 SNHLY, CDR2 FYNNEI. CDR3 length equals 13 residues. DNA for the CDR3: TGTGCCAGCAGTCAGGGGAGCAATCAGCCCCAGCATTTT. It yields the protein CASSQGSNQPQHF.

The V gene is TRBV7-9, the J gene TRBJ2-5, with 8 bases identical to TRBD2. After removal of 5 bases from V and 6 bases from J, the junction contained 5 bases not matched to a gene. The CDR3 runs 13 residues. Germline lookup yields CDR1 SEHNR and CDR2 FQNEAQ (reference sequence). This CDR3 reads CASSPGGAKTQYF. CDR3 DNA sequence: TGTGCCAGCAGCCCCGGGGGGGCTAAGACCCAGTACTTC.

The table lists this clonotype with many counts. This chain uses TRBV7-9 with TRBJ1-1; no firm D call. V lost 5 bases and J 10 bases, leaving 14 bases between the germline ends. Germline V CDR1 and CDR2: SEHNR, FQNEAQ (reference sequence). This CDR3 is 12 amino acids long. CDR3 residues: CASSKRTEIAFF. DNA of the CDR3: TGTGCCAGCAGCAAACGGACCGAGATAGCTTTCTTT.

This chain joins TRBV10-3 and TRBJ1-6, with 9 bases aligning to TRBD1. The CDR3 is 15 residues long. J lost 8 bases, V lost 3 bases, and 5 bases had no gene match. Germline lookup yields CDR1 ENHRY and CDR2 SYGVKD. CDR3 DNA sequence: TGTGCCATCAGTGAACGACAGGGGGAGGATTCACCCCTCCACTTT. This encodes CAISERQGEDSPLHF.

This clonotype has a single count. The rearrangement links TRBV19 to TRBJ1-5, with a tentative D call TRBD1 (6 bases). The CDR3 runs 16 residues. The germline gives CDR1 LNHDA, CDR2 SQIVND (reference sequence). V lost 1 base and J lost 0, with 10 bases in between. The CDR3 region has the DNA TGTGCCAGTAGTATAGGAGGGGGGGATAGCAATCAGCCCCAGCATTTT. It specifies CASSIGGGDSNQPQHF.

The table lists this clonotype with many counts. The chain employs TRBV29-1 and TRBJ1-1, with D maybe TRBD1 (6 bases). The CDR3 spans 14 residues. Trimming took off 6 bases at V and 1 base at J, with 15 bases between the two ends. CDR1 SQVTM and CDR2 ANQGSEA come from the germline V gene. CDR3 amino acids: CSVDQGTWNTEAFF. The DNA of the CDR3 is TGCAGCGTCGACCAGGGGACCTGGAACACTGAAGCTTTCTTT.

The chain combines TRBV2 with TRBJ1-1; no firm D call. Per germline, CDR1 SNHLY and CDR2 FYNNEI. This CDR3 is built from 14 residues. V lost 2 bases, J lost 3 bases, and 10 bases lay in between. This CDR3 is CASSEHKMDTEAFF. The CDR3 DNA follows: TGTGCCAGCAGTGAACACAAAATGGACACTGAAGCTTTCTTT.

The chain links TRBV7-2 to TRBJ2-7; D is ambiguous. Trimming took 9 bases from V and 5 from J, leaving 5 bases between them. Germline-derived CDR1 and CDR2 are SGHTA and FQGNSA. This CDR3 has 9 residues. The CDR3 reads CAREHEQYF. CDR3 DNA: TGTGCCAGGGAACACGAGCAGTACTTC.

V gene TRBV29-1 combines with J gene TRBJ1-2, with 11 positions matching TRBD1. CDR1 is SQVTM and CDR2 is ANQGSEA in the germline V gene. The CDR3 has 14 amino acids. The ends lost 7 bases at V and 5 bases at J; junction bases unmatched: 9. The CDR3 sequence is CSALGDRGIYGYTF. In DNA form, the CDR3 reads TGCAGCGCCCTCGGGGACAGGGGGATATATGGCTACACCTTC.

This clonotype was seen a handful of times. The chain carries TRBV7-6 and TRBJ1-1; tentatively, D is TRBD1 (6 bases). V lost 7 bases and J lost 5, with 20 bases in between. The CDR3 runs 15 residues. Germline V gives CDR1 SGHVS, CDR2 FNYEAQ. The CDR3 loop reads CASTPPRGRGTEAFF. The CDR3 DNA sequence: TGTGCCAGCACCCCGCCTCGGGGGCGGGGTACTGAAGCTTTCTTT.

The gene calls are TRBV28 and TRBJ2-5, with 8 bases aligning to TRBD1. V shed 6 bases, J shed 5 bases, and the junction held 8 bases outside the gene matches. Germline loops: CDR1 MDHEN, CDR2 SYDVKM. This CDR3 spans 14 amino acids. CDR3 nucleotide sequence: TGTGCCAGCAGGTCTACAGGGGGATCGGAGACCCAGTACTTC. This encodes CASRSTGGSETQYF.

The CDR3 nucleotides read TGTGCCAGCAGCCCAACAACGACAGGGTCGGGCACTGAAGCTTTCTTT. It translates to CASSPTTTGSGTEAFF. The chain links TRBV7-9 to TRBJ1-1, with TRBD1 matching over 7 bases. Germline CDR1 and CDR2: SEHNR and FQNEAQ (reference sequence). CDR3 length equals 16 residues. Trimming at V came to 5 bases and at J to 4 bases, leaving 13 bases not matched to a gene. Using reference TRBV7-9 and TRBJ1-1 for the parts outside the CDR3, the full variable domain is DTGVSQNPRHKITKRGQNVTFRCDPISEHNRLYWYRQTLGQGPEFLTYFQNEAQLEKSRLLSDRFSAERPKGSFSTLEIQRTEQGDSAMYLCASSPTTTGSGTEAFFGQGTRLTVV.

This chain joins TRBV2 and TRBJ1-2; D possibly corresponds to TRBD1 (6 bases). The ends were cut back, 6 bases at V and 2 bases at J, with 16 bases in the middle. Germline V CDR1 and CDR2: SNHLY, FYNNEI. The CDR3 runs to 15 residues. The CDR3 DNA reads TGTGCCAGCAGAGCACAGGGACAACCCAACTATGGCTACACCTTC. Encoded protein: CASRAQGQPNYGYTF.

This clonotype was observed a handful of times. V usage is TRBV12-3 or TRBV12-4 and J usage is TRBJ1-5; D gene uncertain. The CDR3 spans 14 residues. Trimming stripped 4 bases from V and 7 bases from J, with 14 bases between. The CDR3 DNA is TGTGCCAGCAGTTATCAAGGGATAGGCCAGCCCCAGCATTTT. Its translation: CASSYQGIGQPQHF.

This clonotype showed up many times. This chain uses TRBV6-1 with TRBJ2-7; D unresolved. The germline CDR1 and CDR2 sequences are MNHNS and SASEGT. Trimming stripped 4 bases from V and 3 bases from J, with 7 bases between. This CDR3 comprises 12 residues. The CDR3 DNA follows: TGTGCCAGCAGTGCACCCTACTACGAGCAGTACTTC. Its protein is CASSAPYYEQYF.